Listed below are T cell receptor beta chains from one sample, sequenced in a study of blood T cell repertoires in COVID-19. Here immunoSEQ multiplex PCR was the method, and the copy in TCRdb shows in-frame clones only, minus some. The top ten hold around 7.8% of the sample, which has 250,000 to 350,000 clones, approximately 87% seen once. Specimen: peripheral blood. The receptor source for this set is a woman aged 50 to 60 who had recovered from COVID-19. CDR3s include the opening cysteine and the closing phenylalanine or tryptophan. D genes are given only for firm matches. Clone sizes are given selectively: once, few, many, or a class where the clone is expanded.

size: -; V: TRBV20-1; D: -; J: TRBJ2-1; CDR3: CSASGLESFEQFF; DNA: TGCAGTGCTAGTGGGCTAGAGTCATTTGAGCAGTTCTTC
size: -; V: TRBV6-4; D: TRBD1; J: TRBJ1-1; CDR3: CAPGTGNTEAFF; DNA: TGTGCCCCGGGGACAGGGAACACTGAAGCTTTCTTT
size: -; V: TRBV9; D: -; J: TRBJ2-7; CDR3: CASSPGDSSYEQYF; DNA: TGTGCCAGCAGCCCTGGTGACAGCAGCTACGAGCAGTACTTC
size: few; V: TRBV15; D: -; J: TRBJ2-7; CDR3: CATSRGSYEQYF; DNA: TGTGCCACCAGCAGAGGCAGCTACGAGCAGTACTTC
size: once; V: TRBV19; D: TRBD1; J: TRBJ2-3; CDR3: CASSTSRTGPFKTDTQYF; DNA: TGTGCCAGTAGTACCTCGCGGACAGGCCCATTTAAAACAGATACGCAGTATTTT
size: -; V: TRBV12-5; D: -; J: TRBJ1-3; CDR3: CASGFLPDSSGNTIYF; DNA: TGTGCTAGTGGTTTTTTACCCGACAGCTCTGGAAACACCATATATTTT
size: -; V: TRBV3-1/TRBV3-2; D: -; J: TRBJ2-2; CDR3: CASSPRTSRDCQNTGELFF; DNA: TGTGCCAGCAGCCCCCGCACGTCCCGGGACTGCCAAAACACCGGGGAGCTGTTTTTT
size: -; V: TRBV7-2; D: TRBD2; J: TRBJ2-3; CDR3: CATRLAGLITDTQYF; DNA: TGTGCCACCCGACTAGCGGGGCTGATCACAGATACGCAGTATTTT
size: -; V: TRBV27; D: -; J: TRBJ1-6; CDR3: CASSFRDIGRNSPLHF; DNA: TGTGCCAGCAGCTTCAGGGATATCGGTCGCAATTCACCCCTCCACTTT
size: -; V: TRBV9; D: TRBD2; J: TRBJ2-7; CDR3: CASSVSGGPREQYF; DNA: TGTGCCAGCAGCGTATCGGGAGGCCCCAGGGAGCAGTACTTC
size: -; V: TRBV7-9; D: TRBD1; J: TRBJ1-2; CDR3: CASSLQGAEYGYTF; DNA: TGTGCCAGCAGCTTGCAGGGGGCGGAGTATGGCTACACCTTC
size: few; V: TRBV10-3; D: -; J: TRBJ2-7; CDR3: CAISESRGEQYF; DNA: TGTGCCATCAGTGAGTCGAGAGGGGAGCAGTACTTC
size: -; V: TRBV11-3; D: TRBD2; J: TRBJ2-1; CDR3: CASSVREAGEQFF; DNA: TGTGCCAGCAGCGTCAGAGAAGCGGGGGAGCAGTTCTTC
size: -; V: TRBV6-5; D: -; J: TRBJ2-7; CDR3: CASSLDYTSYEQYF; DNA: TGTGCCAGCAGCCTGGACTACACATCCTACGAGCAGTACTTC
size: -; V: TRBV4-3; D: -; J: TRBJ2-5; CDR3: CASSQTGAGQLATQYF; DNA: TGCGCCAGCAGCCAGACCGGCGCTGGACAATTAGCGACCCAGTACTTC
size: -; V: TRBV25-1; D: TRBD1; J: TRBJ2-2; CDR3: CASSDPGQSNTGELFF; DNA: TGTGCCAGCAGTGACCCGGGACAGAGCAACACCGGGGAGCTGTTTTTT
size: -; V: TRBV30; D: TRBD1; J: TRBJ2-1; CDR3: CALTRDRVHEQFF; DNA: TGTGCCTTAACCCGGGACAGGGTCCATGAGCAGTTCTTC
size: -; V: TRBV6-5; D: -; J: TRBJ2-1; CDR3: CASSSGLNEQFF; DNA: TGTGCCAGCAGTTCTGGGCTCAATGAGCAGTTCTTC
size: -; V: TRBV5-8; D: -; J: TRBJ2-7; CDR3: CASSLRGMGEQYF; DNA: TGTGCCAGCAGCTTGAGGGGAATGGGCGAGCAGTACTTC
size: -; V: TRBV5-4; D: -; J: TRBJ1-1; CDR3: CASSLGQNLNTEAFF; DNA: TGTGCCAGCAGCTTGGGACAAAATTTGAACACTGAAGCTTTCTTT
size: -; V: TRBV4-3; D: -; J: TRBJ1-4; CDR3: CASSQDLAVNEKLFF; DNA: TGCGCCAGCAGCCAAGATTTAGCCGTTAATGAAAAACTGTTTTTT
size: -; V: TRBV19; D: TRBD1; J: TRBJ2-3; CDR3: CASSTQGADTQYF; DNA: TGTGCCAGTAGTACGCAGGGGGCCGATACGCAGTATTTT
size: -; V: TRBV28; D: -; J: TRBJ2-1; CDR3: CASSFGGTYNEQFF; DNA: TGTGCCAGCAGTTTCGGGGGTACCTACAATGAGCAGTTCTTC